This T cell receptor beta chain was found in a study of blood T cell repertoires in COVID-19. Germline assignment: CDR1 SSHAT and CDR2 FNYEAQ (reference sequence). The CDR3 extends over 15 amino acids. Comment on this clone: A junction end diverges from the germline sequence, so it may reflect a read error.

Data came from immunoSEQ multiplex PCR; TCRdb stores just in-frame clones and leaves some out. The sample includes more than 250,000 clones, roughly 80% of them seen just once. Cohort placement rested on clinical history that participants reported themselves. J is TRBJ2-5 and V is TRBV7-7, with 13 bases matching TRBD2. Sequencing input: PBMCs or T cells enriched from blood (not recorded which). The origin of this receptor is a man aged 35-49 years who had been exposed to COVID-19. The CDR3 here is CASSRGLAGRETQYF. The CDR3 DNA follows: TGTGCTAGCAGCCGGGGACTAGCGGGACGGGAGACCCAGTACTTC.